The 17 T cell receptor beta chains below all came from one sample that was sequenced in a study of regulatory dendritic cells for organ transplantation. The repertoire was sequenced with immunoSEQ multiplex PCR; TCRdb's copy has only in-frame clones and lacks some. Altogether some 29,000 clones are present, around 79% being singletons, with the ten largest covering less than 2.5%. Sequenced: memory CD4+ T cells from blood. Subset defined: CD45RO+ memory T cells. The receptors derive from a human donor in good health.

The rearrangement links TRBV2 to TRBJ2-5, with 10 bases fitting TRBD2. Trimming at V came to 6 bases and at J to 5 bases, leaving 9 bases not matched to a gene. CDR3 length: 15 amino acids. Germline V gene data show CDR1 as SNHLY and CDR2 as FYNNEI. In nucleotides, the CDR3 is TGTGCCAGCAGAGACATAGCGGGAGGAGCGGAGACCCAGTACTTC. This sequence encodes CASRDIAGGAETQYF.

This clone was detected once. The DNA of the CDR3 is TGTGCCAGCAGCTTGGTGGGGACAGGGGAGGATGGCTACACCTTC. It is translated as CASSLVGTGEDGYTF. The V call is TRBV5-6, the J call TRBJ1-2, with 10 bases that match TRBD1. This CDR3 is 15 amino acids long. The J segment lost 6 bases and the V segment lost 0 bases, leaving 5 bases of the junction unmatched. CDR1 SGHDT and CDR2 YYEEEE come from the germline V gene.

The V and J genes are TRBV6-6 and TRBJ2-7, with D perhaps TRBD2 (5 bases). This CDR3 is 15 amino acids long. The V end lost 4 bases, the J end lost 0 bases, and 13 bases lay between the germline ends. The germline gives CDR1 MNHNY, CDR2 SVGAGI (reference sequence). The CDR3 DNA sequence: TGTGCCAGCAGTTCCCTTAGTAGCGTCTCCTACGAGCAGTACTTC. Encoded protein: CASSSLSSVSYEQYF.

The genes are TRBV7-9 and TRBJ1-1; 10 bases map to TRBD1. Unmatched junction bases numbered 4, after V lost 4 bases and J lost 8 bases. Germline lookup yields CDR1 SEHNR and CDR2 FQNEAQ (reference sequence). The CDR3 contains 13 residues. The CDR3 spells CASSSGQGGEAFF. In DNA, the CDR3 is TGTGCCAGCAGCTCCGGACAGGGGGGAGAAGCTTTCTTT.

V and J are TRBV2 and TRBJ2-2; D is unresolved. This CDR3 has 14 residues. Germline values: CDR1 SNHLY, CDR2 FYNNEI. V was clipped by 10 bases and J by 3 bases, with 15 bases between them. The CDR3 bases are TGTGCCACTCATGCAGTGGTCGACACCGGGGAGCTGTTTTTT. Translation gives CATHAVVDTGELFF.

The rearrangement uses TRBV5-4 and TRBJ2-7; D could derive from TRBD1 or TRBD2 (5 bases each). Germline loops: CDR1 SGHNT, CDR2 YYREEE (reference sequence). The CDR3 is 13 amino acids. V lost 0 bases and J lost 5, with 9 bases in between. The CDR3: CASSLGGPDEQYF. CDR3 nucleotide sequence: TGTGCCAGCAGCTTGGGGGGACCCGACGAGCAGTACTTC.

The V gene is TRBV15, the J gene TRBJ2-6; D is ambiguous. The length of the CDR3 is 15 residues. V gave up 3 bases and J gave up 0 bases, with 6 bases separating them. CDR1 and CDR2 from the germline V gene are LNHNV and YYDKDF (reference sequence). This chain's CDR3 is CATSSMNSGANVLTF. CDR3 sequence (DNA): TGTGCCACCAGCAGCATGAACTCTGGGGCCAACGTCCTGACTTTC.

This chain connects TRBV11-2 to TRBJ1-1, with D unclear. Germline CDR1 and CDR2: SGHAT and FQNNGV. This CDR3 comprises 15 residues. V was shortened by 3 bases and J by 4 bases, with 15 bases between the two germline ends. The CDR3 spells CASSFEAGLITEAFF. The CDR3 DNA reads TGTGCCAGCAGCTTCGAGGCAGGCCTGATCACTGAAGCTTTCTTT.

V and J are TRBV7-2 and TRBJ2-7; D is possibly TRBD1 or TRBD2 (7 bases each). The germline V and J ends were trimmed by 5 bases and 8 bases, with 19 bases remaining between them. This CDR3 is 14 amino acids long. Germline-derived CDR1 and CDR2 are SGHTA and FQGNSA. The CDR3 loop reads CASSAVAGGDKQYF. CDR3 nucleotide sequence: TGTGCCAGCAGCGCCGTCGCAGGGGGGGATAAGCAGTACTTC.

The rearrangement links TRBV28 to TRBJ1-3; unclear D gene. V was cut by 6 bases and J by 0 bases, with 9 bases left in between. From germline, CDR1 is MDHEN and CDR2 SYDVKM. The CDR3 length is 14 residues. CDR3 in amino acids: CASREGFSGNTIYF. The DNA of the CDR3 is TGTGCCAGCAGAGAGGGATTCTCTGGAAACACCATATATTTT.

The rearrangement uses TRBV18 and TRBJ2-7; TRBD2 matches 12 bases. The germline V gene encodes CDR1 KGHSH and CDR2 LQKENI. The CDR3 is 14 amino acids. The V and J ends lost 3 bases and 5 bases, in that order; junction bases with no gene match: 2. The DNA for the CDR3 is TGTGCCAGCTCACCCTGGACTAGCGGGAACGAGCAGTACTTC. This sequence encodes CASSPWTSGNEQYF.

This clone showed up just once. The rearrangement joins TRBV18 to TRBJ2-7, with D perhaps being TRBD1 or TRBD2 (5 bases each). The CDR3 extends over 14 amino acids. V was trimmed by 6 bases and J by 3 bases, leaving 15 bases between them. Germline lookup yields CDR1 KGHSH and CDR2 LQKENI. CDR3 coding DNA: TGTGCCAGCTCCCACGGGACGCGAAACTACGAGCAGTACTTC. Its protein product is CASSHGTRNYEQYF. Variable domain in full (rest from reference TRBV18 and TRBJ2-7): NAGVMQNPRHLVRRRGQEARLRCSPMKGHSHVYWYRQLPEEGLKFMVYLQKENIIDESGMPKERFSAEFPKEGPSILRIQQVVRGDSAAYFCASSHGTRNYEQYFGPGTRLTVT.

This rearrangement joins TRBV27 to TRBJ2-2, with 9 bases aligning to TRBD1. The CDR3 covers 15 residues. Looked up from germline, CDR1 is MNHEY and CDR2 is SMNVEV (reference sequence). The ends lost 9 bases at V and 0 bases at J; junction bases unmatched: 5. Written as DNA, the CDR3 is TGTGCCAGTCTAAGACAGGGGGCGAACACCGGGGAGCTGTTTTTT. It translates to CASLRQGANTGELFF.

The chain combines TRBV7-8 with TRBJ2-7, with D unclear. V lost 5 bases to trimming and J lost 3 bases, with 11 bases between them. CDR3 length: 13 amino acids. CDR1 and CDR2 from the germline V gene are SGHVS and FQNEAQ. CDR3 nucleotides: TGTGCCAGCAGCCGCACACAACACTACGAGCAGTACTTC. Its translation: CASSRTQHYEQYF.

The V gene is TRBV4-3, the J gene TRBJ2-3, with a possible D match to TRBD2 (6 bases). V lost 3 bases to trimming and J lost 6 bases, with 13 bases between them. The CDR3 loop spans 14 amino acids. Germline-derived CDR1 and CDR2 are LGHNA and YSLEER. CDR3 nucleotide sequence: TGCGCCAGCAGCCAGGGGCAGGCGGGGGATACGCAGTATTTT. Translation: CASSQGQAGDTQYF.

This clone has a handful of counts. The V and J genes are TRBV4-3 and TRBJ2-2; no reliable D call. Trimming shortened V by 0 bases and J by 5 bases, and 7 bases separated the two germline ends. The germline V gene encodes CDR1 LGHNA and CDR2 YSLEER. The CDR3 is 14 amino acids. The CDR3 sequence: CASSQDYGTGELFF. The DNA of the CDR3 is TGCGCCAGCAGCCAAGATTACGGGACCGGGGAGCTGTTTTTT.

This clone was counted a few times. The chain is built from TRBV27 and TRBJ2-5, with 10 bases that match TRBD2. Germline V gene lookup returns CDR1 MNHEY and CDR2 SMNVEV (reference sequence). The CDR3 totals 16 residues. Losses at the gene ends were 6 bases for V and 1 base for J; bases not matched to a gene: 8. The CDR3 DNA reads as TGTGCCAGCAGCCCCGGACTAGCGGCGACCCAAGAGACCCAGTACTTC. Translating it yields CASSPGLAATQETQYF.